This T cell receptor (beta chain) derives from a study of shared clonotypes between healthy human individuals. Study-level points and caveats: What naive subsets generally showed was a larger estimated richness than memory subsets showed.

The donors were adults (healthy and HIV-negative) with no recent acute infections or vaccinations. The method was immunoSEQ multiplex PCR; TCRdb's version includes in-frame clones alone and lacks a portion of them. The table includes more than 1,200,000 clones, roughly 98.5% detected once. Concerning this clone: Its specificity is unknown.

This clonotype originated in a man aged 25 to 40 in good health. Specimen: naive CD4+ T cells sorted from blood. Described subset: CD45RA+ positively selected.

As DNA, the CDR3 is TGTGCCAGCTCACCCCCAGCAGGGTTCGTCTATGGCTACACCTTC. Its translation is CASSPPAGFVYGYTF. The genes are TRBV18 and TRBJ1-2, with a weak D call TRBD1 (5 bases). Looked up from germline, CDR1 is KGHSH and CDR2 is LQKENI. The V and J ends lost 3 bases and 4 bases respectively, with 15 bases between them. The CDR3 covers 15 residues.